The clone carrying this TCR beta chain was observed a few times. Its antigen is unknown. The entry originates in a study of radiation and T cells in renal cell carcinoma. Study results and caveats: In blood, top tumor clones expanded by 2 weeks, shrinking by 4.

TCRdb's copy holds only in-frame clones and misses some; the assay was immunoSEQ multiplex PCR. The table records around 170,000 clones, about 87% of them present only once. This sample's time point: blood 4 weeks post-SBRT, at nephrectomy. Treatment described: 15 Gy SBRT to primary tumor, nephrectomy 4 weeks later. Nephrectomy followed 15 Gy stereotactic body radiation by 4 weeks. CDR3 size: 16 residues. Trimming stripped 5 bases from V and 0 bases from J, with 15 bases between. This TCR was sampled from a woman between 50 and 59 years old with renal cell carcinoma. The source was blood, collected from a patient whose treatment included radiotherapy and nephrectomy. The V call is TRBV5-3, the J call TRBJ2-4; no clear D. TRBV5-3 is designated an ORF whose function remains uncertain. DNA for the CDR3: TGTGCCAGAAGATTTCGGTGTCCGCTAGCCAAAAACATTCAGTACTTC. Its protein product is CARRFRCPLAKNIQYF.